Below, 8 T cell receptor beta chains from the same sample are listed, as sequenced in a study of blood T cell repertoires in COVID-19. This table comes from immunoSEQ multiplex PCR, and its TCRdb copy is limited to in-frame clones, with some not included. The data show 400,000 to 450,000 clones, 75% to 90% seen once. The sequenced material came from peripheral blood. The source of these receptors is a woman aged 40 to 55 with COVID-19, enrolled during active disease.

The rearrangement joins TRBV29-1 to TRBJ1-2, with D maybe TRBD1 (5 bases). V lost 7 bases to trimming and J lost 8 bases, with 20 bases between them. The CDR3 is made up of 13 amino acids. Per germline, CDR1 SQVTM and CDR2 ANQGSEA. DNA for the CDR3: TGCAGCGCCTGGGGCCAGCCCCCTCACGGCTACACCTTC. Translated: CSAWGQPPHGYTF.

The CDR3 protein is CASSPDGTRVWETQYF. The CDR3 region has the DNA TGTGCCAGCAGCCCGGATGGGACACGGGTATGGGAGACCCAGTACTTC. V is TRBV5-5 and J is TRBJ2-5, with D possibly being TRBD1 (6 bases). Looked up from germline, CDR1 is SGHKS and CDR2 is YYEKEE (reference sequence). V lost 4 bases and J 5 bases, leaving 21 bases between the germline ends. The CDR3 sequence is 16 residues long. The whole variable domain, remainder taken from reference TRBV5-5 and TRBJ2-5, is DAGVTQSPTHLIKTRGQQVTLRCSPISGHKSVSWYQQVLGQGPQFIFQYYEKEERGRGNFPDRFSARQFPNYSSELNVNALLLGDSALYLCASSPDGTRVWETQYFGPGTRLLVL.

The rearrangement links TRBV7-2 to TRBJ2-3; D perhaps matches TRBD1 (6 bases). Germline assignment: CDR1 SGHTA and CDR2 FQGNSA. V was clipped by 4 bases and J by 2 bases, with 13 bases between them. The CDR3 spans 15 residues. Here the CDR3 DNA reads TGTGCCAGCAGCTCGTTACAGGGCTCCACAGATACGCAGTATTTT. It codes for CASSSLQGSTDTQYF. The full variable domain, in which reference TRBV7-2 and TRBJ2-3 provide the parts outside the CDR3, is GAGVSQSPSNKVTEKGKDVELRCDPISGHTALYWYRQSLGQGLEFLIYFQGNSAPDKSGLPSDRFSAERTGGSVSTLTIQRTQQEDSAVYLCASSSLQGSTDTQYFGPGTRLTVL.

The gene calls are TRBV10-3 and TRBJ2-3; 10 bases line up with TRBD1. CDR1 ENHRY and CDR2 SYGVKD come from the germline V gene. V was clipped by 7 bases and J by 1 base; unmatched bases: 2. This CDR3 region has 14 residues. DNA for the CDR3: TGTGCCATCAAAGGGACAGGGGGCACAGATACGCAGTATTTT. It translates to CAIKGTGGTDTQYF.

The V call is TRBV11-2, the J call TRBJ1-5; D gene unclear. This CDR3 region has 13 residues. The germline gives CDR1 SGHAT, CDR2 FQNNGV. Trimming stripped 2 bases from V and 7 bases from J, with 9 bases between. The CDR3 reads CASSLSDSQPQHF. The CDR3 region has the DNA TGTGCCAGCAGCTTATCTGATAGCCAGCCCCAGCATTTT.

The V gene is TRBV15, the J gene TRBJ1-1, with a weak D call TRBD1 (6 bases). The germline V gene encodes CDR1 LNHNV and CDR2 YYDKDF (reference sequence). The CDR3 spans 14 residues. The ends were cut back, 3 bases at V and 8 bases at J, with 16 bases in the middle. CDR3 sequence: CATSRDLQGTEAFF. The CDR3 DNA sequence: TGTGCCACCAGCAGGGACCTACAGGGCACCGAAGCTTTCTTT.

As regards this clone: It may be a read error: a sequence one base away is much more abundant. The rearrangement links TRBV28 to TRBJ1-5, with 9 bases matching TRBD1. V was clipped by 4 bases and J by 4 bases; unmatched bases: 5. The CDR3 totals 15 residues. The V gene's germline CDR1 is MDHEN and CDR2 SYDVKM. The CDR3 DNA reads TGTGCCAGCAGTTACCCGGGGACAGGGAATCAGCCCCAGCATTTT. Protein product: CASSYPGTGNQPQHF.

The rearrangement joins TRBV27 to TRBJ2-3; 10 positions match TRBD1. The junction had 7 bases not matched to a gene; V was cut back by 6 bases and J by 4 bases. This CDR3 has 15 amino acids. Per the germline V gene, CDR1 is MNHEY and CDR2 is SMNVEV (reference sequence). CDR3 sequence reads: CASSLRDRGADTQYF. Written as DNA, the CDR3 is TGTGCCAGCAGCCTACGGGACAGGGGAGCAGATACGCAGTATTTT.